This T cell receptor (beta chain) comes out of a study of cytomegalovirus exposure and HLA in healthy donors (dated by TCRdb to 2016 to 2017). With respect to the entire study: According to an earlier analysis of 450 to 650 of the donors, some 180 million T cells yielded roughly 110 million unique TCR beta sequences and about 280 Gb of sequence data. A handful of DR-DQ haplotypes were handled as single units for association and clustering because linkage in the cohort was strong. Class I and class II HLA loci were covered by the typing at four-digit resolution. A later analysis re-analyzed previously published TCR beta repertoires from 650 to 800 donors and added high-resolution HLA genotyping to study TCR occurrence patterns. Donor age, sex, ethnicity and CMV serostatus were compiled alongside the repertoire data. Of the approximately 400 genotyped donors, 70% to 90% were placed in the genetic ancestry cluster associated with self-reported Caucasian donors. High-throughput TCR immunosequencing, statistical association of individual TCRs with disease status, and machine learning were combined to predict cytomegalovirus infection status. Among roughly 400 genotyped donors of the cohort, an average of around 240,000 unique TCR beta nucleotide sequences was sequenced per donor, of which 15% to 20% were non-productive. Using immunosequencing, the study profiled T cell repertoires from 666 subjects and related those repertoires to cytomegalovirus serostatus. Every repertoire in the discovery cohort had been generated on one and the same sequencing platform. An earlier analysis of 587 of the donors used high-throughput TCR beta sequencing to judge whether each TCR beta V gene segment behaved as functional or pseudogenic. An early release that covered about 600 HLA-typed donors contained around 300 gigabases of sequencing data and tens of millions of unique TCR sequences. Along with the approximately 620-subject first cohort, a separate validation cohort of approximately 110 different subjects was used. Genome-wide SNP genotypes for about three fifths of the 666 donors were used in a later genetic analysis, which treated that subset as a discovery cohort. The study aimed to test whether signatures of past pathogen exposure could be identified by cataloging public T cell receptors. The number of donors typed differed by locus, with 629-630 for A, B, C, DRB1 and DQB1, roughly 520 for DQA1, 600 to 610 for DPA1, and 472 for DPB1. The later analysis used no new phenotypic data to find candidate immune exposures, relying instead on TCR beta sequences and their occurrence across donors. Findings and caveats that apply to the study as a whole: According to a later analysis, most CMV-associated TCR beta chains appeared to be HLA-restricted, and the HLA associations seemed to be driven largely by CMV exposure. Most TCR sequences were observed very rarely across donors, whereas some public TCRs were present in many individuals. According to a later analysis, parvovirus B19, influenza, CMV and Epstein-Barr virus appeared linked to several top co-occurrence clusters. Cytomegalovirus status was reported to be diagnosed by the classifier with high specificity and sensitivity in both the original and validation cohorts. Sequencing depth was assumed to be roughly uniform across donors in the presence/absence analyses, though that assumption may not hold. Linkage disequilibrium might explain the correlated functional status among segregating V segments, but an unknown experimental factor could not be excluded. An earlier analysis of approximately 530 of the donors showed that most TCR beta V segments appeared in productive rearrangements either about 87% or about 30% of the time, which broadly matched IMGT annotations. Compared with equally common non-associated chains, HLA-associated TCR beta chains in a later analysis were more clonally expanded and had lower generation probabilities. Only TCR beta chains were sequenced in this cohort, and the absence of alpha or paired-chain data limited detectable features. A further reported finding was that TCR beta sequences accurately predicted the HLA-A and HLA-B alleles for most subjects in the first cohort. A total of about 150 TCR beta chains were listed by the study as associated with cytomegalovirus. Three of the identified cytomegalovirus-associated TCR beta chains were confirmed in vitro to be specific for cytomegalovirus antigens. A later genetic analysis associated a missense DCLRE1C variant with V-gene and J-gene trimming of TCR beta chains, and an independent cohort replicated the association. A later genetic analysis reported fewer N-insertions in productive TCRs among donors in an Asian-associated ancestry cluster than the roughly 720-donor mean. Assigning TCR associations to individual alleles was difficult when HLA alleles, especially DR and DQ, strongly co-occurred. Because counts were too low, seventeen rarely observed V segments, including chromosome 9 orphons, were left out of the earlier analysis of approximately 500 of the donors. Because HLA typing was unavailable for some donors at each locus, only the typed subset was used in association tests. In a later analysis, some 17,000 TCR beta sequences were associated with specific HLA alleles at a false discovery rate of 0.05. For the cohort, immune exposure information was limited to CMV serostatus. A cluster of highly shared sequence variants was judged likely to be a technical artifact of the sequencing pipeline. It was suggested by the authors that the approach could potentially be generalized to other disease states and immunological phenotypes. In a later analysis, the rate of TCR association differed among HLA loci, with DRB1 alleles having the most associated TCRs and HLA-C alleles having the fewest. Because the 87-base-pair reads could not distinguish some IMGT-functional V segments, including TRBV6-2 and TRBV6-3, those segments were excluded.

From the cysteine up to the phenylalanine, the CDR3 has a length of 15 residues. The retained sequence is limited to the CDR3, 45 bases, with the frame set at the first base. V loses 4 bases, J loses 2 bases, and the germline ends lie 16 bases apart. Based on the germline V gene, the CDR1 and CDR2 sequences are SGHDT and YYEEEE. The cohort comprised some 680 healthy bone marrow donors. All cohort members were sampled while nominally healthy, although unrecorded immune exposures were likely present. The donor was CMV seropositive and belonged to the group of a few hundred seropositive cohort members. A peripheral blood sample was provided by each donor, and peripheral blood mononuclear cells were used for TCR beta sequencing. The Qiagen DNeasy Blood Extraction Kit was used to extract genomic DNA from the blood cell samples. The receptor library was made with the immunoSEQ multiplex PCR assay. For the multiplex PCR, a mixture combining 60 forward primers for TCR Vbeta segments and 13 reverse primers for TCR Jbeta segments was used. Amplification of the CDR3 region of rearranged TCR beta genes was performed with a multiplex PCR assay on genomic DNA. Amplified TCR beta libraries were sequenced as 87-base-pair reads on the Illumina HiSeq System. In the source study's methods: A later analysis tallied some 79 million unique TCR beta chains across the approximately 670 repertoires, and approximately 11 million of those chains were shared by two or more donors. To remove PCR and sequencing errors, raw reads were error-corrected and collapsed into unique sequences using a nearest-neighbor algorithm that merged closely related sequences. To assign V, D and J gene segments, CDR3 sequences were aligned to IMGT reference sequences. For a sequence to be retained, at least a six-nucleotide match to both a V gene segment and a J gene segment was required. Rearrangements were called productive when the CDR3 lacked stop codons and stayed in frame with V and J; all others were non-productive. CDR3 was defined by IMGT convention, running from the second conserved V-encoded cysteine to the conserved J-encoded phenylalanine. The earlier analysis of approximately 500 of the donors excluded sequences that lacked an unambiguous match to a single V gene segment. In an earlier analysis of about 590 of the donors, a V segment was called functional when productive rearrangements were above 56.7%, and segregating when the standard deviation between donors exceeded 5%. A statistical classification framework was built for diagnosing cytomegalovirus status from the catalog of TCR beta chain sequences. In a later analysis, TCR nucleotide sequences were compared against IMGT/GENE-DB human TR gene sequences so that V and J genes could be assigned. Using the TCRdist pipeline, a later analysis assigned CDR3 sequences along with most-parsimonious VDJ recombination scenarios. In a later analysis, each TCR beta chain was defined by its CDR3 amino acid sequence together with its V-gene family, and reads without a unique V-gene family were excluded. In a later analysis, fewer than 600 highly shared, low-generation-probability nucleotide sequences were removed to address suspected cross-contamination and a sequencing artifact. In a later analysis, a clonal expansion index was calculated for each public chain from normalized within-repertoire ranks of inferred template counts. In a later analysis, generation probabilities were computed using a VDJ recombination model fitted to out-of-frame rearrangements, and the results were checked against IGoR. In a later analysis, TCR-TCR, TCR-HLA and TCR-CMV co-occurrence was scored with hypergeometric tests, and a repertoire-size bias correction was applied to TCR pairs. In a later analysis, false discovery rates were estimated by permuting HLA or CMV assignments 20 times. In a later analysis, co-occurring TCRs were grouped using DBSCAN, and TCRdist sequence similarity was added for clustering within HLA-allele-positive subsets. Repertoires with fewer than 30,000 or more than 120,000 public chains were left out of co-occurrence clustering, as were a handful of repertoires with anomalous nucleotide sharing. Sourced from immuneACCESS, this table was stored by TCRdb with only in-frame sequences that have V and J called. A share of the clones is absent; for the studies checked, an unresolved V gene accounts for under half, and the remainder has no known explanation. The V and J calls and the clone size are those of that table, but D and trimming were determined from the DNA. The table for this sample lists under 200,000 clones; 80% to 90% of them were counted only once. Under 2% of the sample belongs to the ten largest clones.

To note about this clone: What this receptor recognizes is not known. One base away there is no much larger clone; base qualities are not given.

The sequence links TRBV5-6 to TRBJ2-7; the D segment could be TRBD1, given 6 matching bases. The material sequenced was PBMCs. This TCR was sampled from a man aged 40-55 years in good health and CMV-seropositive. CDR3 sequence: CASSPGPDSTYEQYF. The DNA is TGTGCCAGCAGCCCCGGGCCGGACAGCACCTACGAGCAGTACTTC.